The T cell receptor (beta chain) under discussion was sequenced for a study of T cell repertoires in ileal Crohn's disease. Clones were sequenced by immunoSEQ multiplex PCR, and TCRdb holds only the in-frame ones, with some missing. The table records 14,000 or so clones, roughly 85% of them present only once. Turning to this clone: The antigen remains unidentified.

Notes on the study in general: Endoscopic recurrence occurred in every patient whose clonality exceeded 26.8%.

CDR1 is SGDLS, CDR2 YYNGEE, per germline. The ends were cut back, 0 bases at V and 7 bases at J, with 17 bases in the middle. The CDR3 sequence is 16 residues long. Sequencing was performed on ileal tissue. The rearrangement joins TRBV9 to TRBJ2-1; possibly TRBD1 for D (5 bases). This TCR was recovered from an adult with Crohn's disease. CDR3 DNA sequence: TGTGCCAGCAGCGTAGAGGGGAAGCTCGATTCAAATGAGCAGTTCTTC. Protein sequence: CASSVEGKLDSNEQFF.